Below, 21 T cell receptor beta chains from the same sample are listed, as sequenced in a study of T cell responses to AZD1222 COVID-19 vaccine. The method was immunoSEQ multiplex PCR; TCRdb's version includes in-frame clones alone and lacks a portion of them. The profile covers under 150,000 clones, with approximately 91% appearing a single time and less than 2.5% taken by the ten largest. Sample: peripheral blood, taken 28 days after the second AZD1222 dose. The source of these receptors is an adult who received the AZD1222 COVID-19 vaccine.

The rearrangement uses TRBV5-1 and TRBJ1-2, with D possibly being TRBD1 (5 bases). Per germline, CDR1 SGHRS and CDR2 YFSETQ. The CDR3 spans 15 residues. Trimming pared 1 base from V and 4 bases from J, leaving 14 bases between. CDR3 bases: TGCGCCAGCAGCTTGACCCCCGGACATCCCTATGGCTACACCTTC. Its translation is CASSLTPGHPYGYTF. The full variable domain, completed using reference TRBV5-1 and TRBJ1-2, is KAGVTQTPRYLIKTRGQQVTLSCSPISGHRSVSWYQQTPGQGLQFLFEYFSETQRNKGNFPGRFSGRQFSNSRSEMNVSTLELGDSALYLCASSLTPGHPYGYTFGSGTRLTVV.

V usage is TRBV27 and J usage is TRBJ2-7, with 10 nucleotides matching TRBD2. CDR3 length equals 15 residues. Germline loops: CDR1 MNHEY, CDR2 SMNVEV (reference sequence). J gave up 6 bases and V 6 bases, and 11 bases lay outside the gene matches. The CDR3 is CASRELISGRPEQYF. CDR3 nucleotide sequence: TGTGCCAGCAGAGAATTGATTAGCGGGAGGCCCGAGCAGTACTTC.

This chain links TRBV5-1 with TRBJ2-1; 11 positions match TRBD2. V lost 4 bases to trimming and J lost 4 bases; unmatched junction nucleotides: 4. The CDR3 runs to 15 residues. CDR1 is SGHRS and CDR2 is YFSETQ in the germline V gene. Here the CDR3 reads CASSAGLAGYNEQFF. CDR3 coding DNA: TGCGCCAGCAGCGCTGGACTAGCGGGTTACAATGAGCAGTTCTTC.

This clone came up a few times. V and J are TRBV2 and TRBJ1-2; D may be TRBD1 (6 bases). The length of the CDR3 is 12 residues. Trimming removed 6 bases from V and 4 bases from J, with 9 bases in between. The germline CDR1 and CDR2 sequences are SNHLY and FYNNEI. CDR3 residues: CASRRGGYGYTF. The CDR3 DNA sequence: TGTGCCAGCAGAAGAGGGGGCTATGGCTACACCTTC. Based on the CDR3 plus reference TRBV2 and TRBJ1-2, the full variable domain is EPEVTQTPSHQVTQMGQEVILRCVPISNHLYFYWYRQILGQKVEFLVSFYNNEISEKSEIFDDQFSVERPDGSNFTLKIRSTKLEDSAMYFCASRRGGYGYTFGSGTRLTVV.

This chain uses TRBV2 with TRBJ2-3; 11 nucleotides align to TRBD2. Germline values: CDR1 SNHLY, CDR2 FYNNEI. This CDR3 is built from 18 residues. With 8 bases clipped from V and 5 bases from J, the junction kept 18 bases outside the gene matches. In DNA, the CDR3 is TGTGCCAGCCCCCCGTTCGGGACTAGCGGAGCGGCGGGAGATACGCAGTATTTT. Its translation: CASPPFGTSGAAGDTQYF.

The chain has TRBV5-1 and TRBJ1-2; D uncertain. The CDR3 contains 14 residues. Germline lookup yields CDR1 SGHRS and CDR2 YFSETQ. The ends were cut back, 0 bases at V and 4 bases at J, with 10 bases in the middle. The CDR3 here is CASSLDGVSYGYTF. In DNA form, the CDR3 reads TGCGCCAGCAGCTTGGACGGGGTCAGCTATGGCTACACCTTC.

This chain links TRBV5-4 with TRBJ1-2; D gene ambiguous. With 0 bases removed from V and 8 bases from J, the gap between germline ends came to 11 bases. Germline assignment: CDR1 SGHNT and CDR2 YYREEE (reference sequence). The CDR3 is 13 residues long. CDR3 loop: CASSLGGERGYTF. In nucleotides, the CDR3 is TGTGCCAGCAGCTTGGGGGGTGAACGGGGCTACACCTTC.

V and J are TRBV6-5 and TRBJ2-7, with 10 bases aligning to TRBD1. V shed 5 bases and J 3 bases; nucleotides not matched to a gene: 4. From germline, CDR1 is MNHEY and CDR2 SVGAGI. The CDR3 extends over 14 amino acids. This chain's CDR3 is CASSRTGGSYEQYF. The CDR3 DNA follows: TGTGCCAGCAGTCGGACAGGGGGGAGCTACGAGCAGTACTTC.

This clone was seen just once. The chain employs TRBV19 and TRBJ1-2; D is ambiguous. V was cut by 0 bases and J by 4 bases, with 18 bases left in between. The CDR3 covers 17 residues. In germline, CDR1 is LNHDA, CDR2 SQIVND (reference sequence). Here the CDR3 reads CASSIEFQLEGGYGYTF. CDR3 coding DNA: TGTGCCAGTAGTATAGAGTTCCAGTTAGAAGGAGGCTATGGCTACACCTTC.

J is TRBJ2-7 and V is TRBV5-4; the match to TRBD2 covers 7 bases. This CDR3 is 14 amino acids long. CDR1 and CDR2 from the germline V gene are SGHNT and YYREEE (reference sequence). The V and J ends lost 4 bases and 6 bases, in that order; junction bases with no gene match: 10. For the CDR3, the DNA is TGTGCCAGCAGCATAGACACGGGAGGTGTCGAGCAGTACTTC. The encoded protein is CASSIDTGGVEQYF.

The chain has TRBV7-2 and TRBJ2-5; no clear D gene. The CDR3 length is 14 residues. Germline V gene sequence: CDR1 SGHTA, CDR2 FQGNSA. V was clipped by 1 base and J by 6 bases, with 12 bases between them. The CDR3 loop is CASSLEGSTKTQYF. The CDR3 DNA follows: TGTGCCAGCAGCTTAGAGGGTAGCACAAAGACCCAGTACTTC.

This rearrangement joins TRBV5-1 to TRBJ2-5; TRBD2 agrees at 14 bases. Per the germline V gene, CDR1 is SGHRS and CDR2 is YFSETQ. CDR3 length: 19 amino acids. V gave up 0 bases and J gave up 1 base; unmatched junction bases: 8. The CDR3 nucleotides read TGCGCCAGCAGCTTGGAATTGGGACTAGCGGGGGAGATCCAAGAGACCCAGTACTTC. Translation: CASSLELGLAGEIQETQYF.

The genes are TRBV7-9 and TRBJ1-1; 8 bases line up with TRBD1. V shed 5 bases, J shed 5 bases, and the junction held 13 bases outside the gene matches. The CDR3 is 16 residues long. Germline CDR1 SEHNR, CDR2 FQNEAQ (reference sequence). The CDR3 sequence is CASSPGQGRGSTEAFF. The CDR3 DNA reads as TGTGCCAGCAGCCCCGGACAGGGCCGAGGAAGTACTGAAGCTTTCTTT.

In this sample, this clone turned up a few times. The chain couples TRBV30 to TRBJ2-1; weak D call: TRBD1 (5 bases). The CDR3 loop spans 12 amino acids. Per the germline V gene, CDR1 is GTSNPN and CDR2 is SVGIG (reference sequence). V shed 4 bases and J shed 15 bases, with 19 bases lying between them. In DNA, the CDR3 is TGTGCCTGGAAAAAAGGGGCTCCGCAGCCGTTCTTC. This encodes CAWKKGAPQPFF.

With regard to this clone: The same CDR3 arises from other DNA sequences in this sample as well. The rearrangement links TRBV14 to TRBJ2-1; D is ambiguous. The CDR3 spans 13 residues. The V and J ends lost 0 bases and 6 bases respectively, with 6 bases between them. In germline, CDR1 is SGHDN, CDR2 FVKESK. In nucleotides, the CDR3 is TGTGCCAGCAGCCAAGACCGTGGCAATGAGCAGTTCTTC. The encoded protein is CASSQDRGNEQFF.

This chain links TRBV19 with TRBJ1-2; D uncertain. Germline assignment: CDR1 LNHDA and CDR2 SQIVND (reference sequence). The CDR3 is made up of 15 amino acids. Trimming removed 7 bases from V and 4 bases from J, with 19 bases in between. Here the CDR3 DNA reads TGTGCCAGTACCCGAACGCCTACCGAGCCCTATGGCTACACCTTC. Protein product: CASTRTPTEPYGYTF.

This sequence joins TRBV5-1 and TRBJ2-1, with a possible D match to TRBD1 (5 bases). The CDR3 sequence is 13 residues long. Germline V CDR1 and CDR2: SGHRS, YFSETQ. The V gene lost 4 bases and the J gene lost 7 bases, with 12 bases spanning the gap. The CDR3 DNA is TGCGCCAGCAGCGGTAACAGGCCGAATGAGCAGTTCTTC. Protein: CASSGNRPNEQFF.

The genes are TRBV7-6 and TRBJ2-2; no clear D gene. CDR1 is SGHVS and CDR2 is FNYEAQ in the germline V gene. The CDR3 has 15 amino acids. V was clipped by 3 bases and J by 5 bases, with 13 bases between them. CDR3 DNA: TGTGCCAGCAGCTTGAAACCCGGGTCGACCGGGGAGCTGTTTTTT. It is translated as CASSLKPGSTGELFF.

The CDR3 DNA sequence: TGTGCCAGCAGCTTCTATAATGAAAAACTGTTTTTT. This codes for CASSFYNEKLFF. The gene calls are TRBV5-5 and TRBJ1-4; no firm D call. Per the germline V gene, CDR1 is SGHKS and CDR2 is YYEKEE (reference sequence). This CDR3 is built from 12 residues. Trimming took off 2 bases at V and 4 bases at J, with 3 bases between the two ends.

V is TRBV24-1 and J is TRBJ2-2; 10 bases map to TRBD2. In germline, CDR1 is KGHDR, CDR2 SFDVKD. The CDR3 totals 14 residues. After removal of 5 bases from V and 9 bases from J, the junction contained 5 bases not matched to a gene. The CDR3 coding sequence is TGTGCCACCAGTGCTAGCGGGGGTCTACGGGAGCTGTTTTTT. Its protein product is CATSASGGLRELFF.

The rearrangement uses TRBV6-1 and TRBJ1-2, with D hard to call. V lost 3 bases to trimming and J lost 10 bases, with 15 bases between them. The germline gives CDR1 MNHNS, CDR2 SASEGT. The CDR3 is 13 amino acids. The DNA for the CDR3 is TGTGCCAGCAGTGATTTGGCGGTGGAATCCTACACCTTC. It specifies CASSDLAVESYTF.